Sequencing of this T cell receptor (beta chain) was carried out in a study of cytomegalovirus exposure and HLA in healthy donors. Study-wide findings and caveats: Later work showed greater clonal expansion in HLA-associated TCR beta chains than in equally common others. In a later analysis, a missense DCLRE1C variant was linked to TCR beta V- and J-gene trimming. What TCR beta sequences reportedly achieved was accurate prediction of HLA-A and HLA-B alleles in most subjects.

Worth noting for this clone: What it recognizes is unknown.

The PCR ran on 60 Vbeta and 13 Jbeta primers. In the original analysis: Approximately 73 million unique TCR beta chains, roughly 11 million shared, were counted in a later analysis. The method was immunoSEQ multiplex PCR; TCRdb's version includes in-frame clones alone and lacks a portion of them. V and J calls and clone size are given by that table; D and trimming were obtained from the DNA. This repertoire shows approximately 140,000 clones, more than 60% found once; its top ten account for 1.5%. This clonotype was obtained from a woman aged 18-29 years in good health and CMV-seronegative. Sequenced material: PBMCs.

The CDR3 DNA reads as TGTGCCAGCAGCCCTTTACAGGGAGACGGCACTGAAGCTTTCTTT. This gives the protein CASSPLQGDGTEAFF. The chain is built from TRBV7-2 and TRBJ1-1, with a tentative D call TRBD1 (6 bases). Trimming shortened V by 5 bases and J by 4 bases, and 17 bases separated the two germline ends. CDR1 is SGHTA, CDR2 FQGNSA, per germline. This CDR3 has 15 amino acids.